What follows are 23 T cell receptor beta chains derived from one specimen sequenced in a study of T cells in Graves' hyperthyroidism and ophthalmopathy. The source material, RNA transcripts, was used to amplify TCR beta CDR3 regions. First-round RT-PCR targeting the TCR CDR3 was performed with the HTBI primer set. TCRdb re-called the multiplex PCR reads with MiXCR, one entry per CDR3 protein. The sample holds approximately 620,000 distinct CDR3 sequences, roughly 16% seen once. The sequenced sample consisted of blood. Every receptor here comes from a woman aged 40 to 55 with Graves' ophthalmopathy.

This clonotype was observed a few times. At one end the junction does not follow the germline gene, possibly because of a read error. The V and J genes are TRBV7-3 and TRBJ2-2, with D unclear. Per germline, CDR1 SGHTA and CDR2 FQGTGA. This CDR3 has 14 residues. CDR3 sequence reads: CAGSARPDTGELFF. The CDR3 DNA is TGTGCCGGCAGCGCTCGACCGGACACCGGGGAGCTGTTTTTT.

This clonotype showed up just a few times. The V and J genes are TRBV5-1 and TRBJ2-3, with TRBD1 identical over 8 bases. This CDR3 region has 15 residues. Germline CDR1 SGHRS, CDR2 YFSETQ. The J segment lost 4 bases and the V segment lost 3 bases, leaving 7 bases of the junction unmatched. The CDR3 DNA reads as TGCGCCAGCAGCTCTGACAGGGGTGGGTCAGATACGCAGTATTTT. Translation gives CASSSDRGGSDTQYF.

The chain has TRBV20-1 and TRBJ2-2, with a possible D match to TRBD1 (5 bases). V was shortened by 6 bases and J by 6 bases, with 11 bases between the two germline ends. Germline V gene data show CDR1 as DFQATT and CDR2 as SNEGSKA (reference sequence). The length of the CDR3 is 12 residues. CDR3 region: CSAQWGPGELFF. Here the CDR3 DNA reads TGCAGTGCCCAATGGGGCCCCGGGGAGCTGTTTTTT.

The chain has TRBV6-1 and TRBJ2-1, with D unresolved. CDR1 and CDR2 from the germline V gene are MNHNS and SASEGT. This CDR3 has 15 amino acids. Trimming removed 1 base from V and 0 bases from J, with 7 bases in between. The CDR3 bases are TGTGCCAGCAGTGAAGGGCCGAGCTCCTACAATGAGCAGTTCTTC. This codes for CASSEGPSSYNEQFF.

This chain joins TRBV7-3 and TRBJ1-5, with D tentatively TRBD1 (5 bases). CDR1 SGHTA and CDR2 FQGTGA come from the germline V gene. The CDR3 is 16 amino acids. V was pared by 2 bases and J by 1 base, with 12 bases between. DNA for the CDR3: TGTGCCAGCAGCTTACACCGGGGCAGAAGCAATCAGCCCCAGCATTTT. Translating gives CASSLHRGRSNQPQHF.

The chain carries TRBV6-1 and TRBJ2-7; a weak D match, TRBD2 (5 bases). Trimming took 4 bases from V and 0 from J, leaving 13 bases between them. From germline, CDR1 is MNHNS and CDR2 SASEGT. This CDR3 has 15 residues. Here the CDR3 reads CASSVGNTASYEQYF. For the CDR3, the DNA is TGTGCCAGCAGTGTCGGGAACACCGCCTCCTACGAGCAGTACTTC.

This clonotype has a handful of counts. CDR3 sequence reads: CASSSWDIRSTDTQYF. The CDR3 coding sequence is TGTGCCAGCAGCTCCTGGGACATCCGCAGCACAGATACGCAGTATTTT. This sequence joins TRBV5-5 and TRBJ2-3; the D gene is possibly TRBD1 (6 bases). The V end was cut by 3 bases, the J end by 0 bases, with 14 bases between. CDR3 length: 16 residues. Germline values: CDR1 SGHKS, CDR2 YYEKEE (reference sequence). Using reference TRBV5-5 and TRBJ2-3 for the parts outside the CDR3, the full variable domain is DAGVTQSPTHLIKTRGQQVTLRCSPISGHKSVSWYQQVLGQGPQFIFQYYEKEERGRGNFPDRFSARQFPNYSSELNVNALLLGDSALYLCASSSWDIRSTDTQYFGPGTRLTVL.

This clonotype was seen many times. This chain joins TRBV5-1 and TRBJ1-1; the D gene is possibly TRBD1 (5 bases). Germline V gene data show CDR1 as SGHRS and CDR2 as YFSETQ. Trimming stripped 4 bases from V and 1 base from J, with 17 bases between. The CDR3 consists of 16 residues. The CDR3 region has the DNA TGCGCCAGCAGCCTCAACCCCGGGACGAAGAACACTGAAGCTTTCTTT. Amino acids: CASSLNPGTKNTEAFF. The full variable domain, rest sourced from reference TRBV5-1 and TRBJ1-1, is KAGVTQTPRYLIKTRGQQVTLSCSPISGHRSVSWYQQTPGQGLQFLFEYFSETQRNKGNFPGRFSGRQFSNSRSEMNVSTLELGDSALYLCASSLNPGTKNTEAFFGQGTRLTVV.

CDR3 nucleotides: TGTGCCAGCAGCCAACCGGGACTAGCGGGAGCAACCTACAATGAGCAGTTCTTC. It specifies CASSQPGLAGATYNEQFF. The J gene is TRBJ2-1, the V gene TRBV7-9; TRBD2 matches 14 bases. With V trimmed by 5 bases and J by 2 bases, 8 bases remained unmatched. Germline V CDR1 and CDR2: SEHNR, FQNEAQ (reference sequence). This CDR3 comprises 18 residues.

The chain employs TRBV24-1 and TRBJ2-3; 12 bases agree with TRBD2. Germline values: CDR1 KGHDR, CDR2 SFDVKD. The CDR3 has 17 amino acids. The V gene end was trimmed by 4 bases and the J gene end by 0 bases; junction bases not matched to a gene: 4. The CDR3 protein is CATSDNGLAGSTDTQYF. The DNA of the CDR3 is TGTGCCACCAGTGACAACGGACTAGCGGGAAGCACAGATACGCAGTATTTT.

This clonotype was seen once. The chain has TRBV29-1 and TRBJ2-5; perhaps TRBD2 as D (6 bases). This CDR3 is 11 amino acids long. With 6 bases removed from V and 5 bases from J, the gap between germline ends came to 10 bases. The germline gives CDR1 SQVTM, CDR2 ANQGSEA. CDR3 sequence reads: CSVRAGETQYF. CDR3 sequence (DNA): TGCAGCGTCCGGGCGGGGGAGACCCAGTACTTC.

Worth noting for this clonotype: The junction and the germline gene differ at one end; a read error may be behind it. The V gene is TRBV20-1, the J gene TRBJ2-2; D may be TRBD2 (5 bases). CDR3 length equals 13 residues. CDR1 DFQATT and CDR2 SNEGSKA come from the germline V gene (reference sequence). CDR3 residues: CSARAVNTGEPFF. For the CDR3, the DNA is TGCAGTGCGCGCGCCGTGAACACCGGGGAGCCGTTTTTT.

This clonotype was observed at least ten times. The chain employs TRBV6-1 and TRBJ2-1, with 11 bases that match TRBD1. This CDR3 is built from 14 residues. Unmatched junction bases numbered 8, after V lost 10 bases and J lost 6 bases. Germline V CDR1 and CDR2: MNHNS, SASEGT. The CDR3 DNA reads TGTGCCACTCAAGGACAGGGGGCTACCAATGAGCAGTTCTTC. This codes for CATQGQGATNEQFF.

V usage is TRBV30 and J usage is TRBJ1-1; D is uncertain. This CDR3 has 10 amino acids. Germline lookup yields CDR1 GTSNPN and CDR2 SVGIG (reference sequence). Between the trimmed V and J ends, which lost 2 bases and 10 bases, there was a span of 8 bases. CDR3 protein: CAWSWGRAFF. CDR3 sequence (DNA): TGTGCCTGGAGTTGGGGAAGAGCTTTCTTT.

This clonotype showed up many times. The V and J genes are TRBV30 and TRBJ1-5, with 10 positions matching TRBD1. V lost 2 bases and J lost 6; bases outside the gene matches: 4. The CDR3 covers 14 residues. Per the germline V gene, CDR1 is GTSNPN and CDR2 is SVGIG (reference sequence). The chain's CDR3 is CAWSLGQGIQPQHF. CDR3 nucleotides: TGTGCCTGGAGTTTGGGACAGGGGATTCAGCCCCAGCATTTT.

This chain links TRBV19 with TRBJ2-2, with TRBD1 matching over 7 bases. With 6 bases clipped from V and 6 bases from J, the junction kept 7 bases outside the gene matches. Germline CDR1 and CDR2: LNHDA and SQIVND (reference sequence). This CDR3 contains 14 residues. The CDR3 region is CASRTDRVPGELFF. The CDR3 DNA reads TGTGCCAGTAGAACAGACAGGGTTCCCGGGGAGCTGTTTTTT.

The table lists this clonotype with many counts. The gene calls are TRBV11-1 and TRBJ2-5, with D possibly called TRBD1 or TRBD2 (5 bases each). The germline CDR1 and CDR2 sequences are SGHAT and FQDESV (reference sequence). The CDR3 runs to 15 residues. V was shortened by 8 bases and J by 5 bases, with 21 bases between the two germline ends. The CDR3 DNA is TGTGCCAGCCGGAGGTCGGGTCAGGGTAGCGAGACCCAGTACTTC. This encodes CASRRSGQGSETQYF.

For the CDR3, the DNA is TGTGCCAGCAGTTACGCCGGCAGGGGAAATGGCTACACCTTC. Translation: CASSYAGRGNGYTF. The V gene is TRBV6-2 or TRBV6-3, the J gene TRBJ1-2, with a tentative D call TRBD1 (6 bases). V was pared by 2 bases and J by 6 bases, with 13 bases between. Germline V gene data show CDR1 as MNHEY and CDR2 as SVGEGT. CDR3 length: 14 residues.

The chain uses TRBV4-2 and TRBJ2-1; TRBD2 is a possible D gene (6 bases). Germline CDR1 reads LGHNA; CDR2 reads YNFKEQ. This CDR3 has 16 residues. Trimming removed 1 base from V and 7 bases from J, with 17 bases in between. This CDR3 reads CASSQALSAGRNEQFF. Here the CDR3 DNA reads TGTGCCAGCAGCCAAGCCTTGTCGGCTGGGAGGAATGAGCAGTTCTTC.

Many counts were recorded for this clonotype. V is TRBV28 and J is TRBJ2-7, with 7 nucleotides matching TRBD2. The V gene end was trimmed by 5 bases and the J gene end by 2 bases; junction bases not matched to a gene: 9. Germline CDR1 and CDR2: MDHEN and SYDVKM. This CDR3 is built from 15 residues. The chain's CDR3 is CASSILAPEPYEQYF. The CDR3 DNA follows: TGTGCCAGCAGTATACTAGCGCCCGAACCCTACGAGCAGTACTTC.

This clonotype was observed at least ten times. The chain employs TRBV14 and TRBJ1-6, with D unresolved. CDR1 is SGHDN, CDR2 FVKESK, per germline. V was shortened by 1 base and J by 7 bases, with 5 bases between the two germline ends. This CDR3 has 13 amino acids. CDR3 residues: CASSQALNSPLHF. CDR3 nucleotides: TGTGCCAGCAGCCAAGCTTTAAATTCACCCCTCCACTTT.

This clonotype was detected many times. Here the CDR3 reads CASSLQDSYYEQYF. The CDR3 bases are TGTGCCAGCAGCTTGCAGGACAGTTACTACGAGCAGTACTTC. This chain uses TRBV11-2 with TRBJ2-7; D might be TRBD1 (6 bases). V was cut by 3 bases and J by 3 bases, with 12 bases left in between. Germline loops: CDR1 SGHAT, CDR2 FQNNGV. This CDR3 region has 14 residues.

This clonotype was counted a few times. V is TRBV6-2 or TRBV6-3 and J is TRBJ2-2, with TRBD2 identical over 7 bases. J gave up 2 bases and V 8 bases, and 8 bases lay outside the gene matches. Germline CDR1 and CDR2: MNHEY and SVGEGT. The CDR3 consists of 15 residues. CDR3 DNA: TGTGCCAGCCGTTCTAGCGGACGAAACACCGGGGAGCTGTTTTTT. Encoded protein: CASRSSGRNTGELFF.